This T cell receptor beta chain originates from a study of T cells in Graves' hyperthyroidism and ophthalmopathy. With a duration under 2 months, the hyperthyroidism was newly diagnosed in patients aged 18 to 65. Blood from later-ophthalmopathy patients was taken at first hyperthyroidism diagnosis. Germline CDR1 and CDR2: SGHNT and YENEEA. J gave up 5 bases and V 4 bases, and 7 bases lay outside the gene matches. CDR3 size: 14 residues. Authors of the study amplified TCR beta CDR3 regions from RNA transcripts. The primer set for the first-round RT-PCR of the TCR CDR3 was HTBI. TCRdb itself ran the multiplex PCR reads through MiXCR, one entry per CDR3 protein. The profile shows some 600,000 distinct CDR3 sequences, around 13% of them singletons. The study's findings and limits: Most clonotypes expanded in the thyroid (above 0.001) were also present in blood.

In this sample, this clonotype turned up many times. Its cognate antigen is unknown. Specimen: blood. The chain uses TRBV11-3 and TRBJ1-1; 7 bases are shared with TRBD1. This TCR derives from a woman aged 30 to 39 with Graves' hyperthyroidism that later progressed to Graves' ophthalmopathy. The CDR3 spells CASSSNTGETEAFF. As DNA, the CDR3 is TGTGCCAGCAGCTCTAATACAGGGGAGACTGAAGCTTTCTTT.